The 7 T cell receptor beta chains reported below all come from one sample, sequenced in a study of cytomegalovirus exposure and HLA in healthy donors. PCR used 60 Vbeta primers and 13 Jbeta primers. Method: immunoSEQ multiplex PCR; TCRdb's copy keeps in-frame clones and lacks some. The table has 200,000 to 250,000 clones, 80% to 85% seen once. Sample: PBMCs. These receptor sequences come from a boy aged 2-15 years in good health and CMV-seronegative.

This sequence joins TRBV7-8 and TRBJ2-5; a weak D match, TRBD1 (8 bases). The CDR3 is 16 residues long. Germline V gene lookup returns CDR1 SGHVS and CDR2 FQNEAQ. The V end lost 5 bases, the J end lost 4 bases, and 20 bases lay between the germline ends. CDR3 sequence: CASSPDRGGGRETQYF. The DNA for the CDR3 is TGTGCCAGCAGCCCTGACAGGGGAGGGGGAAGAGAGACCCAGTACTTC.

In its sample, this clone was seen a few times. The rearrangement links TRBV7-9 to TRBJ1-1, with unresolved D. The length of the CDR3 is 14 residues. Germline values: CDR1 SEHNR, CDR2 FQNEAQ (reference sequence). Trimming removed 6 bases at V and 4 bases at J, with 15 bases between. Written as DNA, the CDR3 is TGTGCCAGCAGGTCCGGGGTGGGAACCACTGAAGCTTTCTTT. It is translated as CASRSGVGTTEAFF. The full variable domain, completed using reference TRBV7-9 and TRBJ1-1, is DTGVSQNPRHKITKRGQNVTFRCDPISEHNRLYWYRQTLGQGPEFLTYFQNEAQLEKSRLLSDRFSAERPKGSFSTLEIQRTEQGDSAMYLCASRSGVGTTEAFFGQGTRLTVV.

V is TRBV14 and J is TRBJ1-2; the D gene is possibly TRBD1 (5 bases). Germline assignment: CDR1 SGHDN and CDR2 FVKESK. The CDR3 is 13 residues long. V was shortened by 8 bases and J by 4 bases, with 14 bases between the two germline ends. CDR3 sequence (DNA): TGTGCCAGCCCAAGGCAGGGTGTCTATGGCTACACCTTC. It encodes CASPRQGVYGYTF.

The J gene is TRBJ2-7, the V gene TRBV7-9, with 9 bases fitting TRBD1. The CDR3 consists of 14 residues. V gave up 1 base and J gave up 5 bases; unmatched junction bases: 3. Germline CDR1 SEHNR, CDR2 FQNEAQ (reference sequence). DNA for the CDR3: TGTGCCAGCAGCTTAGGACAGGGGGGCAACGAGCAGTACTTC. Its protein product is CASSLGQGGNEQYF.

The rearrangement joins TRBV6-1 to TRBJ2-1; D is perhaps TRBD1 (6 bases). CDR3 size: 16 residues. Germline values: CDR1 MNHNS, CDR2 SASEGT. V gave up 2 bases and J gave up 0 bases, with 11 bases separating them. CDR3 in DNA: TGTGCCAGCAGTGAAAGGCAGGGGAGCTCCTACAATGAGCAGTTCTTC. Translated: CASSERQGSSYNEQFF.

The genes are TRBV4-1 and TRBJ2-5, with 8 nucleotides matching TRBD2. V was clipped by 0 bases and J by 4 bases; unmatched bases: 1. The CDR3 covers 14 residues. Germline CDR1 and CDR2: MGHRA and YSYEKL. The CDR3, as DNA: TGCGCCAGCAGCCAAGATGGACTAGCAGAGACCCAGTACTTC. It encodes CASSQDGLAETQYF.

The genes are TRBV19 and TRBJ2-5, with TRBD1 matching over 7 bases. V dropped 6 bases and J dropped 2; count of bases not matched to a gene: 9. The CDR3 is 15 amino acids. Germline assignment: CDR1 LNHDA and CDR2 SQIVND (reference sequence). Here the CDR3 DNA reads TGTGCCAGTAGCCCTCAGGGCAGGGGGCAAGAGACCCAGTACTTC. It translates to CASSPQGRGQETQYF.